This TCR beta chain emerged from a study of control samples from healthy donors and cancer patients. The count of this clone is one. This CDR3 has 15 residues. Trimming took off 1 base at V and 5 bases at J, with 14 bases between the two ends. Germline V CDR1 and CDR2: SSHAT, FNYEAQ (reference sequence). The data were produced by immunoSEQ multiplex PCR, yet TCRdb's version contains in-frame clones alone and is incomplete. This table holds under 150,000 clones, around 86% found once. The rearrangement joins TRBV7-7 to TRBJ2-5; the D is unclear. Specimen: blood. The clonotype was recovered from a man in his forties in good health. CDR3 protein: CASSLDGFRAETQYF. CDR3 in DNA: TGTGCCAGCAGCTTAGACGGTTTTCGGGCGGAGACCCAGTACTTC.